This is a list of T cell receptor beta chains from one sample in a study of T-cell memory formation after mild COVID-19. TCRdb independently ran MiXCR on the 5' RACE reads; one entry per CDR3 protein. This sample carries a few hundred thousand distinct CDR3 sequences, about 17% of them seen once, and the ten largest clones take 20% to 25%. The source material was PBMCs or a T cell subset sorted from them (not recorded which). These receptors originate from a man between 18 and 35 years old who had mild COVID-19 (a few samples of this study predate the infection). Cell type and time point are not known. The CDR3 runs from the conserved cysteine through the conserved F or W. D genes are given only for firm matches. Clone size appears in some rows only: once, few, many, or a class for an expanded clone.

d_call j_call clone_size v_call cdr3_aa cdr3_nt
TRBD1 TRBJ1-1 few TRBV6-2/TRBV6-3 CASSHPGQITEAFF TGTGCCAGCAGCCATCCGGGACAGATCACTGAAGCTTTCTTT
TRBD2 TRBJ2-3 . TRBV6-4 CASSKLAGQDTQYF TGTGCCAGCAGTAAGCTAGCGGGACAAGATACGCAGTATTTT
. TRBJ1-4 many TRBV12-3/TRBV12-4 CASSLGQTTLFF TGTGCCAGCTCTCTTGGGCAGACGACGCTGTTTTTT
. TRBJ2-1 many TRBV29-1 CSVDRRAWGSYNEQFF TGCAGCGTTGATCGGCGGGCCTGGGGCTCCTACAATGAGCAGTTCTTC
. TRBJ2-5 . TRBV2 CASRQRGETQYF TGTGCCAGCAGACAAAGGGGGGAGACCCAGTACTTC
. TRBJ2-5 few TRBV4-2 CASSPRGVFQETQYF TGTGCCAGCAGCCCCCGAGGCGTCTTTCAAGAGACCCAGTACTTC
TRBD1 TRBJ1-1 . TRBV5-1 CASRRQGAGTEAFF TGCGCCAGCAGGCGACAGGGGGCCGGCACTGAAGCTTTCTTT
. TRBJ2-1 few TRBV9 CASSGKRSHNEQFF TGTGCCAGCAGCGGTAAGAGGTCCCACAATGAGCAGTTCTTC
. TRBJ2-3 . TRBV9 CASSVASTGQTDTQYF TGTGCCAGCAGCGTAGCTAGCACAGGCCAGACAGATACGCAGTATTTT
TRBD1 TRBJ1-1 few TRBV11-2 CASRRPGQGTEAFF TGTGCCAGCAGACGTCCGGGACAGGGGACTGAAGCTTTCTTT
. TRBJ2-3 . TRBV27 CASSPAGSPWDTDTQYF TGTGCCAGCAGTCCCGCCGGGTCTCCCTGGGACACAGATACGCAGTATTTT
. TRBJ2-2 . TRBV5-1 CASSLGVERAGELFF TGCGCCAGCAGCTTGGGCGTCGAGAGGGCCGGGGAGCTGTTTTTT
TRBD1 TRBJ2-7 . TRBV4-3 CASSHAGTGPYEQYF TGCGCCAGCAGCCATGCCGGGACAGGACCCTACGAGCAGTACTTC
. TRBJ2-5 . TRBV7-3 CASSQNRGGQETQYF TGTGCCAGCAGCCAAAACAGGGGAGGACAAGAGACCCAGTACTTC
. TRBJ2-5 . TRBV5-1 CASSLAQIRRETQYF TGCGCCAGCAGCTTGGCGCAGATCCGAAGAGAGACCCAGTACTTC
TRBD1 TRBJ2-1 . TRBV24-1 CATGGTTGGSYNEQFF TGTGCCACCGGGGGGACGACAGGGGGTTCCTACAATGAGCAGTTCTTC
. TRBJ1-5 many TRBV7-6 CASSLGQAQPQHF TGTGCCAGCAGCTTAGGACAGGCCCAGCCCCAGCATTTT
. TRBJ2-1 . TRBV7-9 CASSFPGSREQFF TGTGCCAGCAGCTTTCCCGGATCGCGTGAGCAGTTCTTC
TRBD2 TRBJ2-3 . TRBV20-1 CSASGGSADTQYF TGCAGTGCTAGCGGGGGGAGCGCAGATACGCAGTATTTT
. TRBJ1-2 . TRBV28 CASTPGPYGYTF TGTGCCTCAACGCCGGGACCCTATGGCTACACCTTC
. TRBJ2-5 . TRBV2 CASSERVAETQYF TGTGCCAGCAGTGAAAGGGTGGCAGAGACCCAGTACTTC
TRBD1 TRBJ1-5 few TRBV12-3/TRBV12-4 CASSLRDRVRGLTRNQPQHF TGTGCCAGCAGTTTAAGGGACAGGGTTAGGGGATTAACGCGGAATCAGCCCCAGCATTTT